A single sample is the source of the 4 T cell receptor beta chains below, sequenced in a study of T cells after yellow fever vaccination (dated by TCRdb to between 2019 and 2020). Libraries were made using 5' RACE. Sequenced on an Illumina NovaSeq 6000. TCRdb passed the public sequencing reads through fastp at Q25 and MiXCR, retaining productive beta sequences. Identical CDR3 proteins give one entry, which carries the most common genes and DNA. The table for this sample lists 250,000 to 400,000 distinct CDR3 sequences; 4.1% of them were counted only once. In total, the top ten clones hold approximately 23% of the sample. What the treatment or condition label conveys for this sample: live attenuated yellow fever vaccine strain. The sample consisted of PBMCs, taken 5 days after the yellow fever booster vaccination. Receptor source: a man between 18 and 29 years old who received the YFV17D yellow fever vaccine.

This clonotype came up a few times. This sequence joins TRBV5-6 and TRBJ1-2; 10 bases are a match to TRBD1. The germline V gene encodes CDR1 SGHDT and CDR2 YYEEEE. V dropped 3 bases and J dropped 3; count of bases not matched to a gene: 5. There are 15 residues in the CDR3. CDR3 sequence: CASSWAGTGDYGYTF. The CDR3 DNA reads TGTGCCAGCAGCTGGGCGGGGACAGGGGACTATGGCTACACCTTC.

Here the CDR3 DNA reads TGTGCCAGCAAGCCTGCCGGCTATGGCTACACCTTC. Translation gives CASKPAGYGYTF. The chain links TRBV6-1 to TRBJ1-2; D is uncertain. CDR3 length: 12 residues. Trimming took 7 bases from V and 4 from J, leaving 10 bases between them. The germline gives CDR1 MNHNS, CDR2 SASEGT.

This sequence joins TRBV5-1 and TRBJ1-1; D ambiguous. The CDR3 is 14 amino acids. V dropped 6 bases and J dropped 5 bases, with 17 bases sitting between them. CDR1 and CDR2 (germline): SGHRS, YFSETQ. CDR3 nucleotides: TGCGCCAGCACCTCAGACTTAGCTGGAACTGAAGCTTTCTTT. It codes for CASTSDLAGTEAFF. The whole variable domain, remainder taken from reference TRBV5-1 and TRBJ1-1, is KAGVTQTPRYLIKTRGQQVTLSCSPISGHRSVSWYQQTPGQGLQFLFEYFSETQRNKGNFPGRFSGRQFSNSRSEMNVSTLELGDSALYLCASTSDLAGTEAFFGQGTRLTVV.

The chain couples TRBV24-1 to TRBJ2-1; TRBD1 aligns across 7 bases. CDR3 length equals 15 residues. The germline gives CDR1 KGHDR, CDR2 SFDVKD. The junction had 13 bases not matched to a gene; V was cut back by 10 bases and J by 5 bases. The CDR3 nucleotides read TGTGCCACGTCTATAATCCGGGACAGAGACAATGAGCAGTTCTTC. It yields the protein CATSIIRDRDNEQFF.